This T cell receptor (beta chain) was found in a study of cytomegalovirus exposure and HLA in healthy donors. Study-level findings and limits: Earlier findings revealed that most TCR beta V segments proved productive either about 90% or about 30% of the time. Cytomegalovirus-associated TCR beta chains were listed, numbering roughly 150. Sequencing likely generated an artifact that appeared as a cluster of highly shared sequence variants. Reported results showed that the classifier diagnosed cytomegalovirus status with high specificity and sensitivity.

This clone occurred a few times. The antigen is not known. Researchers ran the PCR with 60 Vbeta and 13 Jbeta primers. Method: immunoSEQ multiplex PCR; TCRdb's copy keeps in-frame clones and lacks some. The table records tens of thousands of clones, over 40% of them present only once. This CDR3 region has 17 residues. The J segment lost 4 bases and the V segment lost 7 bases, leaving 11 bases of the junction unmatched. From germline, CDR1 is SNHLY and CDR2 FYNNEI. Sequenced material: PBMCs. The source is a woman aged 40 to 50 in good health and CMV-seropositive. The chain has TRBV2 and TRBJ1-4; 11 nucleotides agree with TRBD1. The CDR3 DNA reads as TGTGCCAGCAACCCGGGACAGGGGGGAATGAGTAATGAAAAACTGTTTTTT. This translates into CASNPGQGGMSNEKLFF.